This TCR beta chain comes out of a study of cytomegalovirus exposure and HLA in healthy donors. Broader study findings: A few CMV-associated chains were confirmed in vitro to be specific for CMV antigens. Reportedly, HLA-A and HLA-B alleles of most subjects were accurately predicted from TCR beta. With DRB1 most and HLA-C fewest, TCR association rates differed between HLA loci in a later analysis.

This CDR3 has 15 amino acids. V shed 2 bases and J shed 0 bases, with 9 bases lying between them. Germline V gives CDR1 SGDLS, CDR2 YYNGEE. A note on this clone: Its specificity is not known.

60 Vbeta and 13 Jbeta primers were used in PCR. Only in-frame clones appear in the TCRdb table, and some are missing; sequencing was by immunoSEQ multiplex PCR. The data show approximately 88,000 clones, about three quarters seen once. The sequence was obtained from a man over 45 in good health and CMV-seropositive. The sample comprised PBMCs. This chain joins TRBV9 and TRBJ1-3; D is unclear. CDR3 protein: CASSVGVISGNTIYF. The CDR3 nucleotides are TGTGCCAGCAGCGTCGGTGTAATCTCTGGAAACACCATATATTTT.